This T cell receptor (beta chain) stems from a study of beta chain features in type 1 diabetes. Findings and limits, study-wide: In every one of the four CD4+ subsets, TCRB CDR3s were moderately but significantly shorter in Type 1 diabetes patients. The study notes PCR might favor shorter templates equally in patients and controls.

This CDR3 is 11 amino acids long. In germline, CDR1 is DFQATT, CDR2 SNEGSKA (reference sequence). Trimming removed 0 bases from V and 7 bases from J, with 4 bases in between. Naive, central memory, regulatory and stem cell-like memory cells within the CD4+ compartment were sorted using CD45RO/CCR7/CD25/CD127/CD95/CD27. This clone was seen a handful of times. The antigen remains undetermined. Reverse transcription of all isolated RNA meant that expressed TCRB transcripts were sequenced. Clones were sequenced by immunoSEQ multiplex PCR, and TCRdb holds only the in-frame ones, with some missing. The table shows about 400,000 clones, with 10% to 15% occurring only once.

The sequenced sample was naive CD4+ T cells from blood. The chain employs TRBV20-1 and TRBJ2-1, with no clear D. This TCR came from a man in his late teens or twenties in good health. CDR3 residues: CSARDVNEQFF. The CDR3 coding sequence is TGCAGTGCTAGAGACGTGAATGAGCAGTTCTTC.